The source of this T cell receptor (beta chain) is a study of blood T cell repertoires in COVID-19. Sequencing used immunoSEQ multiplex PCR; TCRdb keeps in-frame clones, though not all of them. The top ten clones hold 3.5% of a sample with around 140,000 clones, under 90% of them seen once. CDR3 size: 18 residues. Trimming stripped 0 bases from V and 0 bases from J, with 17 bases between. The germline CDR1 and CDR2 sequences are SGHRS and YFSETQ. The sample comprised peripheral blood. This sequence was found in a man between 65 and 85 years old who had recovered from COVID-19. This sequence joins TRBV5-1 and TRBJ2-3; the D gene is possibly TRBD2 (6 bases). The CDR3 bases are TGCGCCAGCAGCTTGGGGCGGTACCTAGCGCACAGCACAGATACGCAGTATTTT. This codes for CASSLGRYLAHSTDTQYF.